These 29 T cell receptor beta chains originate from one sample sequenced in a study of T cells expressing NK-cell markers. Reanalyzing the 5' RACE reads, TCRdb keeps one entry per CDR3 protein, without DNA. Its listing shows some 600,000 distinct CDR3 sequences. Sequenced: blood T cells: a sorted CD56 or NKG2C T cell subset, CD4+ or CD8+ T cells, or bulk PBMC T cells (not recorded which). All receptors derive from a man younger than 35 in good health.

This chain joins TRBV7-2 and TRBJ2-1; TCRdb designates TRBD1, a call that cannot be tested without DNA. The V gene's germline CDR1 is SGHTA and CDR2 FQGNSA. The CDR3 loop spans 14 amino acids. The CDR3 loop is CASSPRRGTNEQFF.

CDR3 amino acids: CASSQEGQGAQQYF. The V and J genes are TRBV4-3 and TRBJ2-7; TCRdb outputs TRBD1, but without DNA this stays unchecked. This CDR3 spans 14 amino acids. The germline gives CDR1 LGHNA, CDR2 YSLEER.

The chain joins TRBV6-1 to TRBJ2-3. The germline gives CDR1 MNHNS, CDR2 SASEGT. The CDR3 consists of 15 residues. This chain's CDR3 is CASRVAGASTDTQYF.

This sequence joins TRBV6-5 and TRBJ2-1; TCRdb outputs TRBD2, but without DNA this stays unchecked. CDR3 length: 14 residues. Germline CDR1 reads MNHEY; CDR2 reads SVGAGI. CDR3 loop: CASSYSGRSNEQFF.

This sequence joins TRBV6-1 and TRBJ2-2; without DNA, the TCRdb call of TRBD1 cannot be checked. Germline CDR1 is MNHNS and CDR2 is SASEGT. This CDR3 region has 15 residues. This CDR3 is CASSPDSRITGELFF.

The CDR3 spells CATSRVSGAGGANVLTF. This chain uses TRBV15 with TRBJ2-6; TCRdb's D call of TRBD1 is untestable without DNA. The CDR3 runs 17 residues. Germline assignment: CDR1 LNHNV and CDR2 YYDKDF (reference sequence).

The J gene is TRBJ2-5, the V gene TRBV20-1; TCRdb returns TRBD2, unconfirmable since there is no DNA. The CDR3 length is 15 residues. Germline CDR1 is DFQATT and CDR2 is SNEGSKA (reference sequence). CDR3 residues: CSARDDTSSAETQYF.

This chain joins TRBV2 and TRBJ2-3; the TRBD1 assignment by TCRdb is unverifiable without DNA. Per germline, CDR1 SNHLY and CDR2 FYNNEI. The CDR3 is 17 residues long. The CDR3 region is CARTGSGQRKFTDTQYF.

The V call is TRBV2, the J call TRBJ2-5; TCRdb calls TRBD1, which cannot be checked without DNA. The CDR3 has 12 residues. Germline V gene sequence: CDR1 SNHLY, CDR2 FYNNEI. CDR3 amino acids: CASTGESKTQYF.

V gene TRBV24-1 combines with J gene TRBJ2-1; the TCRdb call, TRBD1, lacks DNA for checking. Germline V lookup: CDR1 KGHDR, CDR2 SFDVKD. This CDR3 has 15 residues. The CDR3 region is CATSHGGVAYNEQFF.

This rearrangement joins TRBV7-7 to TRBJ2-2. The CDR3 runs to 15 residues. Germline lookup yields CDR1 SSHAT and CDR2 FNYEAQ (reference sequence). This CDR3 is CASSLGPSVTGELFF.

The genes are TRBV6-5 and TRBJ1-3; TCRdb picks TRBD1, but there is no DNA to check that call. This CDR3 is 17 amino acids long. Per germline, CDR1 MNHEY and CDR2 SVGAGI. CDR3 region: CASSPSDRPSSGNTIYF.

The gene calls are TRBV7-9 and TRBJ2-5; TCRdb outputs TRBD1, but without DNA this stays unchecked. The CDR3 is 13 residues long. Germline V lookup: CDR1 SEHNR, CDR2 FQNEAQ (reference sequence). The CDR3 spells CASSLEGEPKKYF.

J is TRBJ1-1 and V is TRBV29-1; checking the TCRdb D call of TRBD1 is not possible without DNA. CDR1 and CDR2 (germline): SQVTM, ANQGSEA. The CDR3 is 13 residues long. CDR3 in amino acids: CSAARQGNTEAFF.

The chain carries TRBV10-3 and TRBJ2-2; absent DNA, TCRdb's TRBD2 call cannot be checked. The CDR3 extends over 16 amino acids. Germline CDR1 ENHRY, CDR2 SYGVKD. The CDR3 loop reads CAIRGAGASNTGELFF.

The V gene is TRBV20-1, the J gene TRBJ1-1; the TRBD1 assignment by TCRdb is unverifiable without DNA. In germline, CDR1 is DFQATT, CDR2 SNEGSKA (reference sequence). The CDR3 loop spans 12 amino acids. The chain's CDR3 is CSASAGYTEAFF.

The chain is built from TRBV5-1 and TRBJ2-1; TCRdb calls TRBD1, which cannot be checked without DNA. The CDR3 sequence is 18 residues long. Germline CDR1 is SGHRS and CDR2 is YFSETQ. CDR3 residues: CASSLTPDKGYSYNEQFF.

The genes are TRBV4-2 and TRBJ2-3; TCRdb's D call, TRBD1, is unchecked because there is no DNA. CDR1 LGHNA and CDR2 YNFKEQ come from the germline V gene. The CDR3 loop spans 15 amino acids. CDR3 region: CASSPAGQGTDTQYF.

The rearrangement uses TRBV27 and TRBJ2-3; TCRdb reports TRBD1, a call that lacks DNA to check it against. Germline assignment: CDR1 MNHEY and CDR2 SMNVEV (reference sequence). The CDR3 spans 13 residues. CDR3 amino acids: CASSLWDMDTQYF.

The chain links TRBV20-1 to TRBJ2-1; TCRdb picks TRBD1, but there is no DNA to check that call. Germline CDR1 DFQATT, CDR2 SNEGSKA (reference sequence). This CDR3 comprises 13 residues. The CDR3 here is CSARWLGDNEQFF.

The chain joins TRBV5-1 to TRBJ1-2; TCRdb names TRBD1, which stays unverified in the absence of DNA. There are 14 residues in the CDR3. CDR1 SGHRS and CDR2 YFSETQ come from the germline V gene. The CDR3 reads CASSTATGNYGYTF.

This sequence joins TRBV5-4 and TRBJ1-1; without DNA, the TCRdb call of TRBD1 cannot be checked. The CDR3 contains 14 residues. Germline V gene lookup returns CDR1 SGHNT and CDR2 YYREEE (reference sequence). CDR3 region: CASSPDSLNPEAFF.

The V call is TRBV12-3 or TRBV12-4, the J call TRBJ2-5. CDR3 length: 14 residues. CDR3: CASSSSGSPETQYF.

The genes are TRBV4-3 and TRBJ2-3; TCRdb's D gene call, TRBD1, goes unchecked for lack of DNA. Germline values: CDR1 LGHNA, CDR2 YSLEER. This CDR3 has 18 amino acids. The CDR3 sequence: CASSQDYNGGGQFDTQYF.

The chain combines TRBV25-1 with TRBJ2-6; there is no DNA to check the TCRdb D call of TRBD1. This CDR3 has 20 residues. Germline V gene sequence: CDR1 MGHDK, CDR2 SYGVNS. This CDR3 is CASSPVPGQPPFSGANVLTF.

CDR3 in amino acids: CASSPPDTRETQYF. The rearrangement links TRBV6-5 to TRBJ2-5; absent DNA, TCRdb's TRBD1 call cannot be checked. Germline loops: CDR1 MNHEY, CDR2 SVGAGI. The CDR3 consists of 14 residues.

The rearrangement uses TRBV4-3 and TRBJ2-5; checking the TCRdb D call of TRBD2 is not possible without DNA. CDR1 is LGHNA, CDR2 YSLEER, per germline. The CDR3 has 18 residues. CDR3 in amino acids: CASSQDLLGGQPEETQYF.

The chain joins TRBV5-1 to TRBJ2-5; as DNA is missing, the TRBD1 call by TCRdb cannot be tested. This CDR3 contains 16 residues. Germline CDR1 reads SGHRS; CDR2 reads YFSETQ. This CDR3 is CASSLQGPEYQETQYF.

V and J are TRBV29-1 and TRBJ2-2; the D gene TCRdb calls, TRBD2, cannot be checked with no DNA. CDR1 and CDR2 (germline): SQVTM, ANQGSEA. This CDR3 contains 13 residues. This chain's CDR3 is CSVASGRTGELFF.